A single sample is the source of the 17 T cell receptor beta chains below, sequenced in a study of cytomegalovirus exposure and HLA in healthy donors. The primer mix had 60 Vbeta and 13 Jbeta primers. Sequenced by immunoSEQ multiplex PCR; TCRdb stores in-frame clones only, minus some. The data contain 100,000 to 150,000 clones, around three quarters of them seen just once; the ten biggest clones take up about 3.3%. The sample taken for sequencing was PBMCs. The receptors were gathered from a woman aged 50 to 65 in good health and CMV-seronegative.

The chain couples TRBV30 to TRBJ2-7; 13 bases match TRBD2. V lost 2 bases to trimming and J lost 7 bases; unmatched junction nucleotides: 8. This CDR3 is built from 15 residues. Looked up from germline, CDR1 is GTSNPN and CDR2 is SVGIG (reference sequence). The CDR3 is CAWSTGLAGELEQYF. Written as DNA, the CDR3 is TGTGCCTGGAGTACCGGACTAGCGGGAGAGCTTGAGCAGTACTTC.

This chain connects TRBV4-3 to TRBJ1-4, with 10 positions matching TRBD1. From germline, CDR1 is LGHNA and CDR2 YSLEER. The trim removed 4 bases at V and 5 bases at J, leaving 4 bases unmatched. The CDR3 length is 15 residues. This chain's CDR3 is CASSRTGGLNEKLFF. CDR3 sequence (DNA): TGCGCCAGCAGCCGGACAGGGGGGCTCAATGAAAAACTGTTTTTT.

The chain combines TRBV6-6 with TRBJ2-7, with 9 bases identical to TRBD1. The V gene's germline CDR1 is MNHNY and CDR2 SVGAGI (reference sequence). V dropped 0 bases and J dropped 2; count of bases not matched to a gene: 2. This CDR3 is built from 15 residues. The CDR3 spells CASSYSTGGTYEQYF. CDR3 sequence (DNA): TGTGCCAGCAGTTACTCGACAGGGGGTACCTACGAGCAGTACTTC.

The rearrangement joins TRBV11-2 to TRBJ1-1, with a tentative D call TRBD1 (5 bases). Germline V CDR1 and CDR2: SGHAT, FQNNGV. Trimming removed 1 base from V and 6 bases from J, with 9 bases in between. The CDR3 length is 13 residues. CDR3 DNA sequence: TGTGCCAGCAGCTTAGGCGTACAGGCTGAAGCTTTCTTT. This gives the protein CASSLGVQAEAFF.

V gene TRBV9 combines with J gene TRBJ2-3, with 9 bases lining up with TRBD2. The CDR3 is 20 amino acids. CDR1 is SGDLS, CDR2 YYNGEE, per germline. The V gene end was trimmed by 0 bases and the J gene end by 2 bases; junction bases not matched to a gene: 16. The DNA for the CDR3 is TGTGCCAGCAGCGTAGGGGGCAGATTGACTAGCGGAAGCCCCACAGATACGCAGTATTTT. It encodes CASSVGGRLTSGSPTDTQYF.

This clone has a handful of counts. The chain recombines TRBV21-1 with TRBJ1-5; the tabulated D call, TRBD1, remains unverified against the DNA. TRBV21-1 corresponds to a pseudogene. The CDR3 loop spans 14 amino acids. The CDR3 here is CASSWDRGNQPQHF. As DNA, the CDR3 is TGTGCCAGCAGCTGGGACAGGGGAAATCAGCCCCAGCATTTT.

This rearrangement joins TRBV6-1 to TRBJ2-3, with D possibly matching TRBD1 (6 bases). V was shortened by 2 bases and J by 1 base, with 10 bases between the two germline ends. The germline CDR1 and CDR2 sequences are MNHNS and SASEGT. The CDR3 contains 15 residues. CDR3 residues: CASSEQGWGTDTQYF. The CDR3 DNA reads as TGTGCCAGCAGTGAACAGGGGTGGGGCACAGATACGCAGTATTTT.

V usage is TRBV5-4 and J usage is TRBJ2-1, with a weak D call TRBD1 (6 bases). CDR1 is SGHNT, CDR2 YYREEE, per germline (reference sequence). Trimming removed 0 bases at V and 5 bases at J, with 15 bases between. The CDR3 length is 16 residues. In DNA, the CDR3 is TGTGCCAGCAGCTTGGTCAGGGCAGGGGCCCACAATGAGCAGTTCTTC. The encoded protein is CASSLVRAGAHNEQFF. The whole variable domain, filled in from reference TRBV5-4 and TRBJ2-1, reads ETGVTQSPTHLIKTRGQQVTLRCSSQSGHNTVSWYQQALGQGPQFIFQYYREEENGRGNFPPRFSGLQFPNYSSELNVNALELDDSALYLCASSLVRAGAHNEQFFGPGTRLTVL.

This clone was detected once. The CDR3 protein is CASSLQDRVEKLFF. The CDR3 DNA is TGTGCCAGCAGTTTACAGGACAGGGTTGAAAAACTGTTTTTT. V and J are TRBV28 and TRBJ1-4; 8 bases fit TRBD1. The V segment lost 2 bases and the J segment 7 bases; nucleotides outside the gene matches: 3. The germline gives CDR1 MDHEN, CDR2 SYDVKM. CDR3 length equals 14 residues. Full variable domain (remainder filled in from reference TRBV28 and TRBJ1-4): DVKVTQSSRYLVKRTGEKVFLECVQDMDHENMFWYRQDPGLGLRLIYFSYDVKMKEKGDIPEGYSVSREKKERFSLILESASTNQTSMYLCASSLQDRVEKLFFGSGTQLSVL.

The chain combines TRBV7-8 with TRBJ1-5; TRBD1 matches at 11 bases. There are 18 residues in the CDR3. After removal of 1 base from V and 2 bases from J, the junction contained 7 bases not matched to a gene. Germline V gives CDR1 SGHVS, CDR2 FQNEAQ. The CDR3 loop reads CASSLVGQGAIGNQPQHF. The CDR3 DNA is TGTGCCAGCAGCTTAGTCGGACAGGGGGCCATAGGCAATCAGCCCCAGCATTTT.

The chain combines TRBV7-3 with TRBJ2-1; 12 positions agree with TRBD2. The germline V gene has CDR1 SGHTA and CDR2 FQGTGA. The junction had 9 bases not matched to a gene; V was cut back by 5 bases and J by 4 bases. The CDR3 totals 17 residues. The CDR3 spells CASSPDGLAGSYNEQFF. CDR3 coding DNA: TGTGCCAGCAGCCCAGACGGACTAGCGGGATCTTACAATGAGCAGTTCTTC. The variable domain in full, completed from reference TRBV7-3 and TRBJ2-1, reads GAGVSQTPSNKVTEKGKYVELRCDPISGHTALYWYRQSLGQGPEFLIYFQGTGAADDSGLPNDRFFAVRPEGSVSTLKIQRTERGDSAVYLCASSPDGLAGSYNEQFFGPGTRLTVL.

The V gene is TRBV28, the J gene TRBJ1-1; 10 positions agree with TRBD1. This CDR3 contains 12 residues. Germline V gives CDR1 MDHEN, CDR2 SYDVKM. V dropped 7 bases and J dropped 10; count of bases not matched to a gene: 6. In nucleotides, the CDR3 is TGTGCCAGCACCGGGACAGGGGCATCAGCTTTCTTT. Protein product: CASTGTGASAFF.

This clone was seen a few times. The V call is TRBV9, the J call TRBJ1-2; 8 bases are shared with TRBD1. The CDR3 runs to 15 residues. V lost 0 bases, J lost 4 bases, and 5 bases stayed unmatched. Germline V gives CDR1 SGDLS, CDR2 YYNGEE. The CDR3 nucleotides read TGTGCCAGCAGCGTAGATTGGACAGGGTTCTATGGCTACACCTTC. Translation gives CASSVDWTGFYGYTF.

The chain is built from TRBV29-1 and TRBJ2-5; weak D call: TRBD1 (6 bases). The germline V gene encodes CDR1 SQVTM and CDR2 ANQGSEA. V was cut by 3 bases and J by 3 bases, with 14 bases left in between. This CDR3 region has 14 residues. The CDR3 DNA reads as TGCAGCGTTGATTCCCAGGGGACGAAAGAGACCCAGTACTTC. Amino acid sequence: CSVDSQGTKETQYF. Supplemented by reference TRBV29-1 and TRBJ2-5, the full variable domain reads SAVISQKPSRDICQRGTSLTIQCQVDSQVTMMFWYRQQPGQSLTLIATANQGSEATYESGFVIDKFPISRPNLTFSTLTVSNMSPEDSSIYLCSVDSQGTKETQYFGPGTRLLVL.

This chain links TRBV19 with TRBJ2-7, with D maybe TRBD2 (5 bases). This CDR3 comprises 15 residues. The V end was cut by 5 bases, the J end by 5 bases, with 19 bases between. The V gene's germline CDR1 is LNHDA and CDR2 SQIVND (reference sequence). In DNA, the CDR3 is TGTGCCAGTAGTCTAGGACTGAGGGCCAACGACGAGCAGTACTTC. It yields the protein CASSLGLRANDEQYF.

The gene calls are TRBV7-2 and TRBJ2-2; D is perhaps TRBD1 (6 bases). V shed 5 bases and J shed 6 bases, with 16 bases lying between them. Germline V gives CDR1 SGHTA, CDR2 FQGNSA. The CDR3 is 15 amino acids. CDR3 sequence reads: CASSPLRQVPGELFF. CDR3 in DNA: TGTGCCAGCAGCCCCCTAAGACAGGTCCCCGGGGAGCTGTTTTTT.

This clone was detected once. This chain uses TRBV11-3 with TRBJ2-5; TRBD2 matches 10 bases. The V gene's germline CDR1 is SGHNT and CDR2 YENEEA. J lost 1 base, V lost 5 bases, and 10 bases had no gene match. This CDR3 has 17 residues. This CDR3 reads CASSLGLADSSQETQYF. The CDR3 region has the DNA TGTGCCAGCAGCCTCGGACTAGCGGACTCTTCCCAAGAGACCCAGTACTTC.